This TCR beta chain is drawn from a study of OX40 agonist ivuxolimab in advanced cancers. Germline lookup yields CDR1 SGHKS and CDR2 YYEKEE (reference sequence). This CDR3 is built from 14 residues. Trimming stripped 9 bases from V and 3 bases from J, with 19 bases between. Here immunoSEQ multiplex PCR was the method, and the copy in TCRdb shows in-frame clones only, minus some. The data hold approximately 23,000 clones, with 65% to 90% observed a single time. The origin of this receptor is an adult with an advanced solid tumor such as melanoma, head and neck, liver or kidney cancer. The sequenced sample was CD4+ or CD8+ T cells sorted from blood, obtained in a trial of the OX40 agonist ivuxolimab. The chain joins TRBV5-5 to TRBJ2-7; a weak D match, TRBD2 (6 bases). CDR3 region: CATGPWGVFYEQYF. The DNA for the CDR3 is TGTGCCACCGGGCCTTGGGGGGTTTTCTACGAGCAGTACTTC.